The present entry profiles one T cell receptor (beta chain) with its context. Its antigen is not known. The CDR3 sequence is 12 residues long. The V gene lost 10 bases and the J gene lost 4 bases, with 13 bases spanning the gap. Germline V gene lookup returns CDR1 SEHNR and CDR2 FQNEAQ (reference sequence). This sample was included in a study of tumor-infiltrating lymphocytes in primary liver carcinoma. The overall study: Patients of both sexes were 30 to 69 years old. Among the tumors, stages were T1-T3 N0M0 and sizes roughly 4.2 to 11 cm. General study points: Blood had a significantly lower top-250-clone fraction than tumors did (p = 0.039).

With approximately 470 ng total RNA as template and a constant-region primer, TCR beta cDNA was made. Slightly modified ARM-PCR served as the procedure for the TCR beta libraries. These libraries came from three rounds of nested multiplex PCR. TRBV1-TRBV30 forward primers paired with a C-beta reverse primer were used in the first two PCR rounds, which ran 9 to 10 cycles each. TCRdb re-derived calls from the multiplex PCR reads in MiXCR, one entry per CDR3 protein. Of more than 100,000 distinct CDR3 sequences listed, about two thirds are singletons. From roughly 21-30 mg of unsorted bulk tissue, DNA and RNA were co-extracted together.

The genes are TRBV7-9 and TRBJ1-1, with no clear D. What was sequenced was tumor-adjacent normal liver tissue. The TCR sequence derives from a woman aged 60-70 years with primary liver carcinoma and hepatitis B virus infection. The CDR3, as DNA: TGTGCCATCAACTTGACGTTCACTGAAGCTTTCTTT. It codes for CAINLTFTEAFF.